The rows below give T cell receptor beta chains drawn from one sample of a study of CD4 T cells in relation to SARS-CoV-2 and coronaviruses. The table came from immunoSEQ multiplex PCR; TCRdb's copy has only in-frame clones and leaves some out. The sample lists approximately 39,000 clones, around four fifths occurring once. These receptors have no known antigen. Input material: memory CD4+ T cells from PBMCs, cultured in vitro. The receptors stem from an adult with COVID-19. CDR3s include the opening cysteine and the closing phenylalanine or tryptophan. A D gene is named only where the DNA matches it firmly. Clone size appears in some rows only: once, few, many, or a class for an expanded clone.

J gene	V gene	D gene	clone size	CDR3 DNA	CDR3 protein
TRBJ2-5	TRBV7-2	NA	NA	TGTGCCAGCAGCTACCTTCAGTGGGGCGAGACCCAGTACTTC	CASSYLQWGETQYF
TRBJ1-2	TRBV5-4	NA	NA	TGTGCCAGCAGCCAGTTCTTTGGGCGACAGAACTATGGCTACACCTTC	CASSQFFGRQNYGYTF
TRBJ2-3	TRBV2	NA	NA	TGTGCCAGCTCGGCTCAAGGACAAACAGATACGCAGTATTTT	CASSAQGQTDTQYF
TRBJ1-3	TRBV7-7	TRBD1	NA	TGTGCTAGCAGCCAAGACAGGGGCCCTGGAAACACCATATATTTT	CASSQDRGPGNTIYF
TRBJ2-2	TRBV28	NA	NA	TGTGCCAGCAGTTTGGCCGACGGGGAGCTGTTTTTT	CASSLADGELFF
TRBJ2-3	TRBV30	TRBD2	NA	TGTGCCTGGAGCAGACTAGCGGGAGAGGGCACAGATACGCAGTATTTT	CAWSRLAGEGTDTQYF
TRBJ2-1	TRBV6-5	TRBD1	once	TGTGCCAGCAAAGAAGAACAGGGGTCCTACAATGAGCAGTTCTTC	CASKEEQGSYNEQFF
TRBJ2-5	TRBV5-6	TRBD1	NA	TGTGCCAGCAGCCCTAGAACAGGGGCTCAAGAGACCCAGTACTTC	CASSPRTGAQETQYF
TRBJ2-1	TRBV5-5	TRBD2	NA	TGTGCCAGCAGCTTTGCGACTAGCGGGAGGAGTGCTGAGCAGTTCTTC	CASSFATSGRSAEQFF
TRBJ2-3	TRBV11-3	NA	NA	TGTGCCAGCAGCTTAGCGACGGCAGATACGCAGTATTTT	CASSLATADTQYF
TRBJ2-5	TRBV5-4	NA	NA	TGTGCCAGCAGCTTGGACTTGAGAGAGACCCAGTACTTC	CASSLDLRETQYF
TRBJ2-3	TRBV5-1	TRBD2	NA	TGCGCCAGCAGCTTGGACCTTAGCGGGAATGGAGATACGCAGTATTTT	CASSLDLSGNGDTQYF
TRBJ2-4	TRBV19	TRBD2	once	TGTGCCAGTAGAACGGTAGGGACTAGCGGGGACATTCAGTACTTC	CASRTVGTSGDIQYF
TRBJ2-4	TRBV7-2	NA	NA	TGTGCCAGCAGCTTAGACAGGTCCAAAAACATTCAGTACTTC	CASSLDRSKNIQYF
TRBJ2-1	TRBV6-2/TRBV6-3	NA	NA	TGTGCCAGCAGTTATAATATGTACAATGAGCAGTTCTTC	CASSYNMYNEQFF
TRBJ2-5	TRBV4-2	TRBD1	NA	TGTGCCAGCAGCCCCTACAGGGGGCGAGGCTTAGAACAAGAGACCCAGTACTTC	CASSPYRGRGLEQETQYF
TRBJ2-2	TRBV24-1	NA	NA	TGTGCCACCAGTGACCAAGTCCGCCGGGAGCTGTTTTTT	CATSDQVRRELFF
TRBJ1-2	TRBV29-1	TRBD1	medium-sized	TGCAGCGTTGGGGGGGACAGGGTTAGTAGGAGTCGGGGCTACACCTTC	CSVGGDRVSRSRGYTF
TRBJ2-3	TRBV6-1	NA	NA	TGTGCCAGCAGTGAACGGGCAGGGGAGGTACATACGCAGTATTTT	CASSERAGEVHTQYF
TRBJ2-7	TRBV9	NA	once	TGTGCCAGCAGCGTAGAGGGGGAGAGCTCCTACGAGCAGTACTTC	CASSVEGESSYEQYF
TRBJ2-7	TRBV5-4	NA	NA	TGTGCCAGCAGCCCCGCTAGCCCCTCCTACGAGCAGTACTTC	CASSPASPSYEQYF
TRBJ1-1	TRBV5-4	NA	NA	TGTGCCAGCAGCTTGGATTCAGGGTGGGGCACTGAAGCTTTCTTT	CASSLDSGWGTEAFF
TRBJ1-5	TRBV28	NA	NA	TGTGCCAGCAGTCCCGGCGAGGGGGGGAGCAATCAGCCCCAGCATTTT	CASSPGEGGSNQPQHF
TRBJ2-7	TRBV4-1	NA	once	TGCGCCAGCAGCCAAGACCCAGGGTCCGAGGAGCAGTACTTC	CASSQDPGSEEQYF